The 28 T cell receptor beta chains below come from one sample, sequenced in a study of blood T cell repertoires in COVID-19. Generated by immunoSEQ multiplex PCR, the TCRdb table keeps only in-frame clones and is missing some. The data show tens of thousands of clones, 75% to 95% seen once. Specimen: peripheral blood. These receptors were collected from an older woman with active COVID-19.

The V and J genes are TRBV20-1 and TRBJ2-5, with unresolved D. The CDR3 totals 13 residues. V shed 4 bases and J shed 6 bases, with 15 bases lying between them. Germline CDR1 is DFQATT and CDR2 is SNEGSKA (reference sequence). The DNA for the CDR3 is TGCAGTGCTATTGATCCCGGTATAAAGACCCAGTACTTC. Its translation is CSAIDPGIKTQYF.

V usage is TRBV6-1 and J usage is TRBJ1-5; tentative D call: TRBD1 (6 bases). The CDR3 loop spans 16 amino acids. Germline lookup yields CDR1 MNHNS and CDR2 SASEGT. V was cut by 3 bases and J by 5 bases, with 17 bases left in between. The CDR3 sequence: CASSESRGRGHQPQHF. CDR3 bases: TGTGCCAGCAGTGAGAGCAGGGGAAGGGGACATCAGCCCCAGCATTTT.

A single count supports this clone. The V gene is TRBV6-5, the J gene TRBJ1-5; tentatively, D is TRBD1 (5 bases). V was clipped by 7 bases and J by 0 bases, with 10 bases between them. The V gene's germline CDR1 is MNHEY and CDR2 SVGAGI. This CDR3 is built from 14 residues. In nucleotides, the CDR3 is TGTGCCAGCACCTTGACAGTTAGCAATCAGCCCCAGCATTTT. Its translation is CASTLTVSNQPQHF.

The J gene is TRBJ1-4, the V gene TRBV28; D might be TRBD1 (5 bases). The V end lost 8 bases, the J end lost 6 bases, and 16 bases lay between the germline ends. This CDR3 comprises 14 residues. From germline, CDR1 is MDHEN and CDR2 SYDVKM. CDR3 amino acids: CASCRGGAYEKLFF. The CDR3 DNA sequence: TGTGCCAGCTGTCGGGGCGGGGCGTATGAAAAACTGTTTTTT.

The V and J genes are TRBV9 and TRBJ2-3, with no clear D. The germline V gene has CDR1 SGDLS and CDR2 YYNGEE. V gave up 0 bases and J gave up 0 bases, with 8 bases separating them. The CDR3 loop spans 15 amino acids. The DNA of the CDR3 is TGTGCCAGCAGCGTAGCTGCGTATAGCACAGATACGCAGTATTTT. It codes for CASSVAAYSTDTQYF.

The rearrangement uses TRBV6-2 or TRBV6-3 and TRBJ1-1; a weak D match, TRBD1 (5 bases). Trimming took 5 bases from V and 1 from J, leaving 8 bases between them. The CDR3 runs 13 residues. Germline V gene lookup returns CDR1 MNHEY and CDR2 SVGEGT. The CDR3 loop reads CASSATGNTEAFF. The CDR3 DNA reads as TGTGCCAGCAGTGCTACAGGGAACACTGAAGCTTTCTTT.

This chain joins TRBV30 and TRBJ2-4, with 7 bases matching TRBD2. This CDR3 comprises 14 residues. V lost 3 bases to trimming and J lost 3 bases; unmatched junction nucleotides: 5. CDR1 and CDR2 from the germline V gene are GTSNPN and SVGIG (reference sequence). The CDR3 bases are TGTGCCTGGAGCTTAGGGGAGGGCAAAAACATTCAGTACTTC. Protein: CAWSLGEGKNIQYF.

The chain is built from TRBV6-4 and TRBJ1-2; 8 positions match TRBD1. V was pared by 5 bases and J by 5 bases, with 4 bases of the junction left unmatched. Germline V CDR1 and CDR2: MRHNA, SNTAGT. The CDR3 sequence is 13 residues long. CDR3 protein: CASSLGTGYGYTF. CDR3 sequence (DNA): TGTGCCAGCAGTCTAGGGACAGGATATGGCTACACCTTC.

V usage is TRBV7-9 and J usage is TRBJ2-1, with D possibly being TRBD2 (6 bases). This CDR3 has 14 residues. V was cut by 5 bases and J by 6 bases, with 14 bases left in between. Germline CDR1 and CDR2: SEHNR and FQNEAQ (reference sequence). In nucleotides, the CDR3 is TGTGCCAGCAGCCCCCCCGGGAGAAGCAATGAGCAGTTCTTC. Translating gives CASSPPGRSNEQFF.

In DNA form, the CDR3 reads TGTGCCAGCAGTGATAGCAACTATGGCTACACCTTC. Its protein product is CASSDSNYGYTF. The V call is TRBV2, the J call TRBJ1-2; D gene uncertain. The germline V gene has CDR1 SNHLY and CDR2 FYNNEI. CDR3 size: 12 residues. The V gene lost 3 bases and the J gene lost 2 bases, with 4 bases spanning the gap.

The chain couples TRBV7-2 to TRBJ1-5, with D maybe TRBD1 (5 bases). Per germline, CDR1 SGHTA and CDR2 FQGNSA. This CDR3 is 15 amino acids long. With 2 bases removed from V and 4 bases from J, the gap between germline ends came to 12 bases. The CDR3 DNA sequence: TGTGCCAGCAGCTTATTTTCAGGGCTTAATCAGCCCCAGCATTTT. As protein: CASSLFSGLNQPQHF.

V and J are TRBV11-2 and TRBJ1-5, with 8 bases matching TRBD1. J was trimmed by 5 bases and V by 5 bases; bases with no gene match: 2. This CDR3 comprises 13 residues. Germline CDR1 and CDR2: SGHAT and FQNNGV. This chain's CDR3 is CASSQTGDQPQHF. CDR3 coding DNA: TGTGCCAGCAGCCAGACAGGGGATCAGCCCCAGCATTTT.

This chain links TRBV24-1 with TRBJ1-3, with D hard to call. The CDR3 is made up of 14 amino acids. Trimming left V 9 bases short and J 0 bases short, with 11 bases between. Germline V gene lookup returns CDR1 KGHDR and CDR2 SFDVKD. The CDR3: CATPRAGSGNTIYF. The CDR3, as DNA: TGTGCCACCCCCCGGGCGGGCTCTGGAAACACCATATATTTT.

This chain uses TRBV19 with TRBJ1-5; D gene unclear. The CDR3 consists of 15 residues. The V and J ends lost 0 bases and 6 bases respectively, with 12 bases between them. Germline values: CDR1 LNHDA, CDR2 SQIVND (reference sequence). The CDR3 DNA is TGTGCCAGTAGTATAGACCGGGGTTCTACTCAGCCCCAGCATTTT. It specifies CASSIDRGSTQPQHF.

The rearrangement joins TRBV4-2 to TRBJ1-5; no reliable D call. The CDR3 contains 14 residues. V was trimmed by 0 bases and J by 4 bases, leaving 7 bases between them. From germline, CDR1 is LGHNA and CDR2 YNFKEQ. CDR3: CASSQERDNQPQHF. The DNA for the CDR3 is TGTGCCAGCAGCCAAGAACGAGATAATCAGCCCCAGCATTTT.

The chain is built from TRBV11-3 and TRBJ2-3, with D unresolved. The V end lost 4 bases, the J end lost 4 bases, and 9 bases lay between the germline ends. The CDR3 runs 13 residues. The germline V gene has CDR1 SGHNT and CDR2 YENEEA. The CDR3: CASSSLSPDTQYF. For the CDR3, the DNA is TGTGCCAGCAGCTCCCTTTCCCCAGATACGCAGTATTTT.

V gene TRBV7-2 combines with J gene TRBJ2-1; 9 nucleotides line up with TRBD2. This CDR3 contains 15 residues. Germline values: CDR1 SGHTA, CDR2 FQGNSA. Unmatched junction bases numbered 5, after V lost 4 bases and J lost 4 bases. CDR3 sequence reads: CASSSTSGQYNEQFF. DNA of the CDR3: TGTGCCAGCAGCTCGACTAGCGGCCAATACAATGAGCAGTTCTTC.

This chain uses TRBV7-3 with TRBJ2-2; 7 nucleotides match TRBD2. CDR3 size: 16 residues. Looked up from germline, CDR1 is SGHTA and CDR2 is FQGTGA. V shed 2 bases, J shed 5 bases, and the junction held 8 bases outside the gene matches. CDR3 residues: CASSLLGRAGTGELFF. CDR3 nucleotides: TGTGCCAGCAGCTTATTGGGGCGAGCGGGGACCGGGGAGCTGTTTTTT.

The chain carries TRBV5-4 and TRBJ2-2; possible D gene TRBD1, 6 bases. V gave up 4 bases and J gave up 0 bases, with 10 bases separating them. The CDR3 extends over 15 amino acids. Germline lookup yields CDR1 SGHNT and CDR2 YYREEE (reference sequence). The CDR3 DNA follows: TGTGCCAGCAGCACCGGGACACCGAACACCGGGGAGCTGTTTTTT. This gives the protein CASSTGTPNTGELFF.

The chain employs TRBV10-3 and TRBJ2-7; the match to TRBD2 covers 9 bases. V lost 4 bases and J lost 5; bases outside the gene matches: 6. CDR3 length: 14 residues. Germline CDR1 reads ENHRY; CDR2 reads SYGVKD. As DNA, the CDR3 is TGTGCCATCAGTGGTTATAGCGGGAGAAACGAGCAGTACTTC. Amino acid sequence: CAISGYSGRNEQYF.

This sequence joins TRBV5-1 and TRBJ2-3; D is unresolved. The CDR3 totals 16 residues. The germline V gene has CDR1 SGHRS and CDR2 YFSETQ. Trimming left V 0 bases short and J 1 base short, with 12 bases between. As DNA, the CDR3 is TGCGCCAGCAGCTTGGAGGCAGGCCTTCGCACAGATACGCAGTATTTT. The encoded protein is CASSLEAGLRTDTQYF.

CDR3 sequence reads: CASSQEWRLFEQYF. CDR3 DNA: TGTGCCAGCAGCCAAGAATGGAGGCTATTCGAGCAGTACTTC. The chain recombines TRBV4-2 with TRBJ2-7, with TRBD2 as a possible D gene (5 bases). V was cut by 0 bases and J by 6 bases, with 12 bases left in between. This CDR3 has 14 amino acids. The germline gives CDR1 LGHNA, CDR2 YNFKEQ.

This clone was counted a few times. The chain uses TRBV19 and TRBJ1-1, with 8 bases that match TRBD1. This CDR3 has 14 amino acids. The J segment lost 4 bases and the V segment lost 4 bases, leaving 5 bases of the junction unmatched. Per the germline V gene, CDR1 is LNHDA and CDR2 is SQIVND (reference sequence). Here the CDR3 reads CASSKDRVGTEAFF. DNA of the CDR3: TGTGCCAGTAGTAAGGACAGGGTGGGCACTGAAGCTTTCTTT.

Judged by abundance, this clone is medium-sized (0.01 to 0.1%). The chain employs TRBV5-1 and TRBJ1-2, with a possible D match to TRBD1 (5 bases). CDR1 is SGHRS, CDR2 YFSETQ, per germline. The CDR3 contains 16 residues. V was cut by 0 bases and J by 4 bases, with 16 bases left in between. The CDR3 bases are TGCGCCAGCAGCTTGGTAGTTAGCAGGGTGGCCTATGGCTACACCTTC. Residues: CASSLVVSRVAYGYTF.

This clone was observed a single time. The chain recombines TRBV7-8 with TRBJ1-5; 9 bases match TRBD1. Germline V gene lookup returns CDR1 SGHVS and CDR2 FQNEAQ. The CDR3 spans 15 residues. The V and J ends lost 5 bases and 3 bases, in that order; junction bases with no gene match: 5. CDR3 in amino acids: CASSTDRGYNQPQHF. CDR3 in DNA: TGTGCCAGCAGCACGGACAGGGGCTACAATCAGCCCCAGCATTTT.

This clone has more than one count but fewer than ten. V usage is TRBV14 and J usage is TRBJ1-6; 7 bases map to TRBD1. V shed 1 base, J shed 12 bases, and the junction held 9 bases outside the gene matches. Per the germline V gene, CDR1 is SGHDN and CDR2 is FVKESK. The CDR3 sequence is 15 residues long. The CDR3 DNA is TGTGCCAGCAGCCAAGTCGGGACAGTAGATATACCCCTCCACTTT. Translation: CASSQVGTVDIPLHF. The full variable domain, rest sourced from reference TRBV14 and TRBJ1-6, is EAGVTQFPSHSVIEKGQTVTLRCDPISGHDNLYWYRRVMGKEIKFLLHFVKESKQDESGMPNNRFLAERTGGTYSTLKVQPAELEDSGVYFCASSQVGTVDIPLHFGNGTRLTVT.

The chain recombines TRBV6-1 with TRBJ1-2; D remains unclear. The CDR3 spans 13 residues. Trimming removed 1 base at V and 7 bases at J, with 10 bases between. The V gene's germline CDR1 is MNHNS and CDR2 SASEGT. In nucleotides, the CDR3 is TGTGCCAGCAGTGAAGGGGCCCTGGGTGGCTACACCTTC. Protein sequence: CASSEGALGGYTF.

CDR3 loop: CASSLVRGSDTQYF. CDR3 nucleotide sequence: TGTGCCAGCAGCTTAGTTCGGGGATCAGATACGCAGTATTTT. J is TRBJ2-3 and V is TRBV13; tentative D call: TRBD2 (5 bases). The CDR3 spans 14 residues. From germline, CDR1 is PRHDT and CDR2 FYEKMQ (reference sequence). The ends were cut back, 1 base at V and 4 bases at J, with 9 bases in the middle.